This TCR beta chain comes out of a study of blood T cell repertoires in COVID-19 (dated by TCRdb to 2020 to 2022). For the wider study: Samples covering the acute and convalescent phases of COVID-19 were provided by collaborators in the United States, Italy and Spain. The material from the prospective study consisted of cDNA or gDNA derived from T cells, B-cell-depleted T cells, or PBMCs. Where available, HLA class I and class II types were taken from metadata supplied by the sample provider and were not determined by assay-based typing. The samples were drawn from the first 160 participants of the ongoing ImmuneRACE study and from over a thousand subjects provided by 6 global collaborators. The repertoires were released in a freely available public database intended as a resource for research on the immune response to SARS-CoV-2. The dataset comprised deeply sampled blood TCRbeta repertoires from subjects exposed to, actively infected with, or recovered from COVID-19. A de-identified subject ID, COVID-19 status, age in years and sex were almost always included in the sample metadata. Study-wide findings and limitations: Clinical and demographic metadata were provided uncurated, with the amount varying by source and participant.

TCRbeta CDR3 regions were amplified from genomic DNA by means of the immunoSEQ Assay, a bias-controlled multiplex PCR. On the authors' methods: The number of nucleated cells in each sample was estimated by amplification of reference gene primers within the assay. Sequence reads were collapsed and filtered to measure the absolute abundance of every unique TCRbeta CDR3 rearrangement. For each sample, productive Simpson clonality was calculated by taking the square root of Simpson's diversity index across productive rearrangements. The clones in this table, taken by TCRdb from immuneACCESS, are in-frame only. Not every clone is retained; where verified, under half of the shortfall comes from an unresolved V gene, and the cause of the rest is unknown. V and J calls plus clone size are reproduced from that table; the DNA served to infer D and trimming. The sample profile shows under 250,000 clones; roughly 85% of them were found once. 9.1% of the sample rests with the top ten.

CDR1 and CDR2 (MNHEY, SMNVEV) derive from the germline V gene (reference sequence). V has 1 base trimmed and J has 9 bases trimmed; junction bases matching no gene number 10. The CDR3 holds 16 amino acids from the cysteine to the phenylalanine. The entry retains the CDR3 DNA only, 48 bases that are in frame from base 1. Details on this clone: The specificity of this receptor is unknown. Base-call qualities are not available, and no considerably larger clone is one nucleotide away.

Enrolling through a virtual design, the prospective study's participants ranged in age from roughly 18 to 89 years and lived across 20 to 30 United States geographic areas. Cohort assignment in the prospective study relied on participant-reported clinical history from a screening survey and a study questionnaire. In the prospective study, mobile phlebotomists collected whole blood, serum and a nasopharyngeal or oropharyngeal swab from each participant. Over a roughly two-month period, participants in the prospective study had the option of providing additional blood draws and questionnaires. Blood samples from the prospective study were shipped frozen or at room temperature prior to DNA extraction.

Sequencing was done on a sample of PBMCs or T cells enriched from blood (not recorded which). The sequence joins TRBV27 to TRBJ2-1; 9 bases in between match TRBD2. The clonotype comes from a woman in her forties or fifties with acute COVID-19. The CDR3 region: CASSLWRGGGIGEQFF. The DNA reads TGTGCCAGCAGTTTATGGCGCGGGGGGGGAATAGGTGAGCAGTTCTTC.